The 21 T cell receptor beta chains listed next were all sequenced from one sample in a study of cytomegalovirus exposure and HLA in healthy donors. The PCR employed 60 Vbeta primers together with 13 Jbeta primers. Libraries were prepared by immunoSEQ multiplex PCR; TCRdb keeps only in-frame clonotypes and omits some of them. This sample carries some 97,000 clones, about 75% of them seen once, and the ten largest clones take less than 15%. Sequencing was done on a sample of PBMCs. The receptors originated from a male donor in good health and CMV-seropositive.

The chain couples TRBV7-8 to TRBJ2-7; D is ambiguous. Germline V gene lookup returns CDR1 SGHVS and CDR2 FQNEAQ. CDR3 length equals 13 residues. Trimming took off 2 bases at V and 3 bases at J, with 8 bases between the two ends. Here the CDR3 DNA reads TGTGCCAGCAGCTTATACACAGACTACGAGCAGTACTTC. It translates to CASSLYTDYEQYF. The full variable domain, in which reference TRBV7-8 and TRBJ2-7 provide the parts outside the CDR3, is GAGVSQSPRYKVAKRGQDVALRCDPISGHVSLFWYQQALGQGPEFLTYFQNEAQLDKSGLPSDRFFAERPEGSVSTLKIQRTQQEDSAVYLCASSLYTDYEQYFGPGTRLTVT.

This clone occurred once. The chain couples TRBV19 to TRBJ1-5; TRBD1 might be the D (6 bases). The V end lost 5 bases, the J end lost 7 bases, and 15 bases lay between the germline ends. The CDR3 runs to 14 residues. Germline values: CDR1 LNHDA, CDR2 SQIVND (reference sequence). The DNA of the CDR3 is TGTGCCAGTAGTGCCACAGGGCGTCCCCAGCCCCAGCATTTT. Its translation is CASSATGRPQPQHF.

The chain has TRBV7-2 and TRBJ2-1; the match to TRBD1 covers 10 bases. Per the germline V gene, CDR1 is SGHTA and CDR2 is FQGNSA. V gave up 7 bases and J gave up 8 bases; unmatched junction bases: 14. The CDR3 runs 16 residues. The CDR3 DNA reads TGTGCCAGCACCCTTTCACAGACAGGGGGCTATGATGAGCAGTTCTTC. This gives the protein CASTLSQTGGYDEQFF.

This clone came up a few times. V and J are TRBV9 and TRBJ1-1; D is possibly TRBD1 (5 bases). CDR1 and CDR2 from the germline V gene are SGDLS and YYNGEE. CDR3 length: 14 residues. Trimming cost V 0 bases and J 1 base, with 7 bases left between them. The CDR3 DNA is TGTGCCAGCAGCGTAGACGGGGGGAACACTGAAGCTTTCTTT. Residues: CASSVDGGNTEAFF.

The gene calls are TRBV11-3 and TRBJ2-1, with 12 bases that match TRBD2. Germline CDR1 reads SGHNT; CDR2 reads YENEEA. The CDR3 runs to 19 residues. With V trimmed by 0 bases and J by 4 bases, 10 bases remained unmatched. CDR3 nucleotides: TGTGCCAGCAGCTTAGATAATTGGACTAGCGGGGCACCTTACAATGAGCAGTTCTTC. It is translated as CASSLDNWTSGAPYNEQFF.

This rearrangement joins TRBV21-1 to TRBJ2-5; the table's D gene call, TRBD1, was not cross checked with the DNA. TRBV21-1 is a pseudogene segment. This CDR3 has 14 residues. The chain's CDR3 is CASAYGTKQETQYF. In DNA, the CDR3 is TGTGCCAGTGCCTATGGGACAAAACAAGAGACCCAGTACTTC.

This clone was detected once. The chain uses TRBV9 and TRBJ2-7, with D tentatively TRBD1 (6 bases). Trimming removed 3 bases at V and 3 bases at J, with 19 bases between. The CDR3 loop spans 16 amino acids. The germline V gene encodes CDR1 SGDLS and CDR2 YYNGEE. CDR3 region: CASSEQGHPTNYEQYF. Here the CDR3 DNA reads TGTGCCAGCAGCGAACAGGGACACCCAACCAACTACGAGCAGTACTTC.

The chain joins TRBV27 to TRBJ1-5; no clear D. CDR3 length equals 12 residues. CDR1 is MNHEY and CDR2 is SMNVEV in the germline V gene (reference sequence). V was pared by 6 bases and J by 5 bases, with 8 bases between. For the CDR3, the DNA is TGTGCCAGCAGAGGGAGGGATCAGCCCCAGCATTTT. This sequence encodes CASRGRDQPQHF.

The chain joins TRBV30 to TRBJ2-2, with D tentatively TRBD2 (6 bases). V shed 3 bases and J shed 4 bases, with 18 bases lying between them. CDR1 and CDR2 from the germline V gene are GTSNPN and SVGIG (reference sequence). This CDR3 contains 16 residues. Here the CDR3 reads CAWRPGLTRITGELFF. The CDR3 DNA reads as TGTGCCTGGAGGCCGGGACTTACACGGATCACCGGGGAGCTGTTTTTT.

The rearrangement joins TRBV7-2 to TRBJ1-2; D remains ambiguous. V was trimmed by 0 bases and J by 0 bases, leaving 5 bases between them. This CDR3 has 14 amino acids. The germline V gene has CDR1 SGHTA and CDR2 FQGNSA. The CDR3 nucleotides are TGTGCCAGCAGCTTAGCGTCCGCTAACTATGGCTACACCTTC. This encodes CASSLASANYGYTF.

The V call is TRBV6-4, the J call TRBJ2-2; D might be TRBD1 (5 bases). The V end lost 5 bases, the J end lost 5 bases, and 15 bases lay between the germline ends. CDR1 is MRHNA and CDR2 is SNTAGT in the germline V gene. The CDR3 has 15 amino acids. The CDR3: CASSPRQGETGELFF. DNA of the CDR3: TGTGCCAGCAGTCCCCGTCAGGGCGAGACCGGGGAGCTGTTTTTT.

The chain couples TRBV10-3 to TRBJ1-1; TRBD1 aligns across 8 bases. The V segment lost 1 base and the J segment 1 base; nucleotides outside the gene matches: 8. This CDR3 has 17 amino acids. Per the germline V gene, CDR1 is ENHRY and CDR2 is SYGVKD. CDR3 amino acids: CAISEWTGSVPNTEAFF. CDR3 DNA: TGTGCCATCAGTGAGTGGACAGGGTCAGTACCGAACACTGAAGCTTTCTTT.

The rearrangement uses TRBV5-6 and TRBJ2-3; D may be TRBD1 (5 bases). In germline, CDR1 is SGHDT, CDR2 YYEEEE. V was trimmed by 4 bases and J by 5 bases, leaving 8 bases between them. This CDR3 comprises 12 residues. The CDR3 is CASSPGRDTQYF. CDR3 nucleotide sequence: TGTGCCAGCAGCCCAGGGCGAGATACGCAGTATTTT.

This rearrangement joins TRBV9 to TRBJ2-7; 10 nucleotides agree with TRBD1. With 3 bases clipped from V and 2 bases from J, the junction kept 5 bases outside the gene matches. This CDR3 region has 15 residues. Germline lookup yields CDR1 SGDLS and CDR2 YYNGEE. This CDR3 reads CASSAGGTGAYEQYF. CDR3 DNA: TGTGCCAGCAGCGCCGGGGGGACAGGGGCCTACGAGCAGTACTTC.

This chain connects TRBV4-3 to TRBJ2-5; D perhaps matches TRBD2 (5 bases). V was trimmed by 0 bases and J by 5 bases, leaving 16 bases between them. The germline CDR1 and CDR2 sequences are LGHNA and YSLEER. This CDR3 has 16 amino acids. In DNA, the CDR3 is TGCGCCAGCAGCCAAGATAAGACTGGACTCCGGGAGACCCAGTACTTC. This sequence encodes CASSQDKTGLRETQYF.

The rearrangement links TRBV9 to TRBJ2-3; TRBD2 matches at 15 bases. The CDR3 spans 18 residues. V lost 1 base, J lost 4 bases, and 7 bases stayed unmatched. Germline V gives CDR1 SGDLS, CDR2 YYNGEE. The chain's CDR3 is CASSVSGLAGGGADTQYF. The DNA for the CDR3 is TGTGCCAGCAGCGTATCGGGACTAGCGGGGGGAGGGGCAGATACGCAGTATTTT.

The chain joins TRBV9 to TRBJ2-3, with TRBD2 matching 7 bases. After removal of 4 bases from V and 4 bases from J, the junction contained 12 bases not matched to a gene. Germline CDR1 and CDR2: SGDLS and YYNGEE. CDR3 length equals 16 residues. For the CDR3, the DNA is TGTGCCAGCAGCATATCGGGGGGTGGGGGATCAGATACGCAGTATTTT. Its translation: CASSISGGGGSDTQYF.

The chain carries TRBV10-2 and TRBJ1-5; TRBD1 aligns across 7 bases. V dropped 6 bases and J dropped 1; count of bases not matched to a gene: 3. Germline CDR1 WSHSY, CDR2 SAAADI. The length of the CDR3 is 14 residues. CDR3 protein: CASSQTGSNQPQHF. CDR3 bases: TGCGCCAGCAGCCAGACAGGGAGCAATCAGCCCCAGCATTTT.

The genes are TRBV18 and TRBJ2-3, with a possible D match to TRBD1 (6 bases). V was pared by 2 bases and J by 5 bases, with 8 bases between. The CDR3 extends over 13 amino acids. CDR1 KGHSH and CDR2 LQKENI come from the germline V gene. The CDR3 is CASSPGTQDTQYF. The DNA for the CDR3 is TGTGCCAGCTCACCAGGGACACAAGATACGCAGTATTTT.

This clone occurred once. The V call is TRBV11-2, the J call TRBJ2-2, with D possibly matching TRBD1 (5 bases). With 5 bases removed from V and 0 bases from J, the gap between germline ends came to 13 bases. Germline V CDR1 and CDR2: SGHAT, FQNNGV. The CDR3 runs to 16 residues. The CDR3 DNA follows: TGTGCCAGCAGCCAAGGTCGGACAACGAACACCGGGGAGCTGTTTTTT. Encoded protein: CASSQGRTTNTGELFF.

Note on this clone: A junction boundary mismatches the germline segment, possibly from a read error. The gene calls are TRBV7-3 and TRBJ2-7; maybe TRBD1 (7 bases). Germline CDR1 reads SGHTA; CDR2 reads FQGTGA. This CDR3 spans 13 amino acids. The CDR3 DNA is TGTGCCAGCAGTTTAAACGCACAGGGGAGGAAGTACTTC. Amino acid sequence: CASSLNAQGRKYF.